Shown below are 30 T cell receptor beta chains from a single sample sequenced in a study of blood T cell repertoires in COVID-19. Sequenced by immunoSEQ multiplex PCR; TCRdb stores in-frame clones only, minus some. Of some 200,000 clones listed, approximately 80% were seen once; the top ten hold roughly 13%. Sequenced material: peripheral blood. The receptors originated from a human donor in a cohort sampled during active COVID-19.

This clone appeared a few times. CDR3 DNA sequence: TGTGCCAGCAGCGCGTCAATCGGTAACATTCAGTACTTC. Translation: CASSASIGNIQYF. The rearrangement links TRBV11-2 to TRBJ2-4; no firm D call. This CDR3 spans 13 amino acids. The V gene lost 5 bases and the J gene lost 7 bases, with 12 bases spanning the gap. CDR1 is SGHAT and CDR2 is FQNNGV in the germline V gene.

The sample holds a few counts of this clone. The genes are TRBV2 and TRBJ1-1, with 9 nucleotides matching TRBD1. CDR3 length: 14 amino acids. V dropped 6 bases and J dropped 5; count of bases not matched to a gene: 7. Germline V gene lookup returns CDR1 SNHLY and CDR2 FYNNEI. The CDR3 DNA follows: TGTGCCAGCAGCCTACAGGGGGCTCGAACTGAAGCTTTCTTT. This codes for CASSLQGARTEAFF. The variable domain in full, with the rest retrieved from reference TRBV2 and TRBJ1-1, is EPEVTQTPSHQVTQMGQEVILRCVPISNHLYFYWYRQILGQKVEFLVSFYNNEISEKSEIFDDQFSVERPDGSNFTLKIRSTKLEDSAMYFCASSLQGARTEAFFGQGTRLTVV.

This clone was picked up one time. The chain is built from TRBV6-1 and TRBJ2-1; TRBD2 agrees at 9 bases. After removal of 1 base from V and 8 bases from J, the junction contained 6 bases not matched to a gene. This CDR3 comprises 15 residues. The germline gives CDR1 MNHNS, CDR2 SASEGT. CDR3 DNA: TGTGCCAGCAGTGAAGGTAGCGGGGGTGCAGATGAGCAGTTCTTC. Amino acids: CASSEGSGGADEQFF.

The CDR3 bases are TGTGCCACCAGTGATTCCCTTGATAGTGGGGCAGCTTTCTTT. This gives the protein CATSDSLDSGAAFF. This rearrangement joins TRBV24-1 to TRBJ1-1; TRBD1 is a possible D gene (5 bases). Germline V lookup: CDR1 KGHDR, CDR2 SFDVKD. CDR3 length: 14 amino acids. Trimming took 2 bases from V and 10 from J, leaving 16 bases between them.

The V and J genes are TRBV6-4 and TRBJ1-1; D uncertain. Germline-derived CDR1 and CDR2 are MRHNA and SNTAGT. CDR3 size: 14 residues. V was shortened by 0 bases and J by 1 base, with 6 bases between the two germline ends. The CDR3 DNA is TGTGCCAGCAGTGACTCATCAGGGAACACTGAAGCTTTCTTT. It translates to CASSDSSGNTEAFF.

Of note for this clone: Other DNA sequences in the sample encode the same CDR3. V usage is TRBV28 and J usage is TRBJ2-3; 12 positions match TRBD2. With V trimmed by 9 bases and J by 3 bases, 10 bases remained unmatched. The CDR3 has 16 amino acids. Germline lookup yields CDR1 MDHEN and CDR2 SYDVKM. The CDR3, as DNA: TGTGCCAGTAGTCCCTGGACTAGCGGGAAAACAGATACGCAGTATTTT. Encoded protein: CASSPWTSGKTDTQYF. Filled out from reference TRBV28 and TRBJ2-3, the complete variable domain reads DVKVTQSSRYLVKRTGEKVFLECVQDMDHENMFWYRQDPGLGLRLIYFSYDVKMKEKGDIPEGYSVSREKKERFSLILESASTNQTSMYLCASSPWTSGKTDTQYFGPGTRLTVL.

This clone has just a few counts. The rearrangement uses TRBV5-4 and TRBJ2-3; 15 bases are shared with TRBD2. The germline gives CDR1 SGHNT, CDR2 YYREEE (reference sequence). The CDR3 is 17 residues long. With V trimmed by 5 bases and J by 0 bases, 4 bases remained unmatched. In DNA, the CDR3 is TGTGCCAGCAGTAGGACTAGCGGGGGGGTTAGCACAGATACGCAGTATTTT. It specifies CASSRTSGGVSTDTQYF.

J is TRBJ1-3 and V is TRBV18; no clear D. The CDR3 loop spans 14 amino acids. Trimming removed 6 bases at V and 2 bases at J, with 11 bases between. Germline V gives CDR1 KGHSH, CDR2 LQKENI. The CDR3 nucleotides read TGTGCCAGCTCTCCCGACGGGGCTGGAAACACCATATATTTT. It translates to CASSPDGAGNTIYF.

This sequence joins TRBV24-1 and TRBJ2-3; 10 bases align to TRBD1. V lost 2 bases, J lost 2 bases, and 3 bases stayed unmatched. Germline V gene sequence: CDR1 KGHDR, CDR2 SFDVKD. This CDR3 has 16 amino acids. CDR3 sequence reads: CATSDSDRGPTDTQYF. In DNA, the CDR3 is TGTGCCACCAGTGATTCCGACAGGGGGCCCACAGATACGCAGTATTTT.

This clone was detected a few times. The chain joins TRBV29-1 to TRBJ2-2; D perhaps matches TRBD1 (6 bases). This CDR3 contains 11 residues. The V gene lost 1 base and the J gene lost 11 bases, with 8 bases spanning the gap. Germline-derived CDR1 and CDR2 are SQVTM and ANQGSEA. CDR3 in DNA: TGCAGCGTTGAAGGACAGGCCGAGCTGTTTTTT. Translated: CSVEGQAELFF.

The chain joins TRBV4-1 to TRBJ2-3, with 10 bases fitting TRBD2. CDR1 and CDR2 (germline): MGHRA, YSYEKL. CDR3 size: 17 residues. After removal of 0 bases from V and 0 bases from J, the junction contained 3 bases not matched to a gene. This CDR3 is CASSQDRTSGSTDTQYF. CDR3 nucleotides: TGCGCCAGCAGCCAAGATAGGACTAGCGGAAGCACAGATACGCAGTATTTT.

This chain links TRBV5-4 with TRBJ2-1; D gene ambiguous. Per germline, CDR1 SGHNT and CDR2 YYREEE (reference sequence). The V end was cut by 1 base, the J end by 9 bases, with 14 bases between. This CDR3 has 14 amino acids. The CDR3 DNA reads as TGTGCCAGCAGCTTGACATATTCGCGAGGTGAGCAGTTCTTC. Protein sequence: CASSLTYSRGEQFF.

In its sample, this clone was seen once. The rearrangement links TRBV3-1 (or the pseudogene TRBV3-2) to TRBJ2-3, with TRBD2 identical over 11 bases. CDR1 and CDR2 (germline): LGHDT, YNNKEL (reference sequence). J gave up 7 bases and V 4 bases, and 13 bases lay outside the gene matches. The CDR3 runs 17 residues. This CDR3 reads CASSPEVISGGEHTQYF. CDR3 coding DNA: TGTGCCAGCAGCCCGGAAGTGATTAGCGGGGGGGAACATACGCAGTATTTT.

The chain employs TRBV24-1 and TRBJ2-2; 13 bases fit TRBD2. V lost 8 bases and J lost 6; bases outside the gene matches: 5. The CDR3 covers 15 residues. The germline CDR1 and CDR2 sequences are KGHDR and SFDVKD. CDR3 residues: CATTGTSGTPGELFF. CDR3 DNA: TGTGCCACCACCGGGACTAGCGGGACCCCCGGGGAGCTGTTTTTT.

The genes are TRBV7-9 and TRBJ2-2, with 9 bases matching TRBD1. This CDR3 region has 16 residues. The germline gives CDR1 SEHNR, CDR2 FQNEAQ (reference sequence). Trimming cost V 5 bases and J 8 bases; bases outside gene matches: 12. CDR3 nucleotide sequence: TGTGCCAGCAGCACCCGGGACAGGGTCTTGTCTGGGGAGCTGTTTTTT. Translating gives CASSTRDRVLSGELFF. Full variable domain (missing parts from reference TRBV7-9 and TRBJ2-2): DTGVSQNPRHKITKRGQNVTFRCDPISEHNRLYWYRQTLGQGPEFLTYFQNEAQLEKSRLLSDRFSAERPKGSFSTLEIQRTEQGDSAMYLCASSTRDRVLSGELFFGEGSRLTVL.

The chain has TRBV6-5 and TRBJ1-2; D gene uncertain. From germline, CDR1 is MNHEY and CDR2 SVGAGI. Trimming left V 2 bases short and J 8 bases short, with 12 bases between. This CDR3 is 13 amino acids long. Written as DNA, the CDR3 is TGTGCCAGCAGTTACGACGGGGAGCGAGGCTACACCTTC. This codes for CASSYDGERGYTF.

The V call is TRBV18, the J call TRBJ1-1, with D possibly being TRBD1 (6 bases). V was shortened by 6 bases and J by 1 base, with 12 bases between the two germline ends. The germline V gene has CDR1 KGHSH and CDR2 LQKENI. This CDR3 is 14 amino acids long. CDR3 loop: CASSPDRTNTEAFF. The CDR3 DNA follows: TGTGCCAGCTCTCCCGACAGGACGAACACTGAAGCTTTCTTT. The whole variable domain, remainder taken from reference TRBV18 and TRBJ1-1, is NAGVMQNPRHLVRRRGQEARLRCSPMKGHSHVYWYRQLPEEGLKFMVYLQKENIIDESGMPKERFSAEFPKEGPSILRIQQVVRGDSAAYFCASSPDRTNTEAFFGQGTRLTVV.

The chain joins TRBV5-1 to TRBJ2-1; 7 bases align to TRBD1. The germline CDR1 and CDR2 sequences are SGHRS and YFSETQ. This CDR3 has 13 residues. With V trimmed by 4 bases and J by 4 bases, 2 bases remained unmatched. The CDR3 region has the DNA TGCGCCAGCAGCGGCAGGGGGTACAATGAGCAGTTCTTC. Its translation: CASSGRGYNEQFF. Looking up the rest from reference TRBV5-1 and TRBJ2-1 gives the full variable domain: KAGVTQTPRYLIKTRGQQVTLSCSPISGHRSVSWYQQTPGQGLQFLFEYFSETQRNKGNFPGRFSGRQFSNSRSEMNVSTLELGDSALYLCASSGRGYNEQFFGPGTRLTVL.

CDR3 residues: CSAMRTEAFF. The CDR3, as DNA: TGCAGTGCTATGCGCACTGAAGCTTTCTTT. This chain links TRBV20-1 with TRBJ1-1, with D uncertain. CDR1 DFQATT and CDR2 SNEGSKA come from the germline V gene (reference sequence). V was clipped by 4 bases and J by 4 bases, with 4 bases between them. The CDR3 consists of 10 residues.

This chain uses TRBV4-1 with TRBJ2-7, with 7 nucleotides matching TRBD1. From germline, CDR1 is MGHRA and CDR2 YSYEKL. Trimming took 3 bases from V and 0 from J; bases not matched to a gene: 8. This CDR3 has 16 residues. DNA of the CDR3: TGCGCCAGCAGCCAGCAACAGGGGCTAAGCTCCTACGAGCAGTACTTC. Translating gives CASSQQQGLSSYEQYF.

The V and J genes are TRBV5-5 and TRBJ2-1; weak D call: TRBD2 (5 bases). Trimming shortened V by 3 bases and J by 9 bases, and 10 bases separated the two germline ends. The germline V gene encodes CDR1 SGHKS and CDR2 YYEKEE (reference sequence). CDR3 length: 12 residues. CDR3 sequence (DNA): TGTGCCAGCAGCTCGGGGTGGGTTGAGCAGTTCTTC. Encoded protein: CASSSGWVEQFF.

The chain has TRBV28 and TRBJ2-2; unclear D gene. This CDR3 has 14 residues. The ends were cut back, 7 bases at V and 3 bases at J, with 12 bases in the middle. The germline gives CDR1 MDHEN, CDR2 SYDVKM. As DNA, the CDR3 is TGTGCCAGCATCGATGGGCCAGACACCGGGGAGCTGTTTTTT. Protein: CASIDGPDTGELFF.

The rearrangement uses TRBV6-5 and TRBJ1-2; D perhaps matches TRBD1 (6 bases). The CDR3 length is 15 residues. Germline V gene data show CDR1 as MNHEY and CDR2 as SVGAGI. The ends were cut back, 9 bases at V and 0 bases at J, with 17 bases in the middle. The CDR3 loop is CASGGASSANYGYTF. For the CDR3, the DNA is TGTGCCAGTGGGGGGGCAAGTTCAGCTAACTATGGCTACACCTTC.

This chain links TRBV2 with TRBJ1-3, with 9 bases aligning to TRBD1. CDR3 length equals 12 residues. The J segment lost 7 bases and the V segment lost 11 bases, leaving 6 bases of the junction unmatched. Looked up from germline, CDR1 is SNHLY and CDR2 is FYNNEI. CDR3 coding DNA: TGTGCCTCACAGGGGGCGAGTAACACCATATATTTT. It is translated as CASQGASNTIYF.

The chain uses TRBV9 and TRBJ2-2; 9 nucleotides line up with TRBD2. Germline assignment: CDR1 SGDLS and CDR2 YYNGEE. CDR3 length equals 16 residues. V shed 0 bases, J shed 4 bases, and the junction held 4 bases outside the gene matches. The CDR3 DNA reads TGTGCCAGCAGCGTAGTAGCGCGGGGGGGCACCGGGGAGCTGTTTTTT. Protein sequence: CASSVVARGGTGELFF. Full variable domain (outside the CDR3, taken from reference TRBV9 and TRBJ2-2): DSGVTQTPKHLITATGQRVTLRCSPRSGDLSVYWYQQSLDQGLQFLIQYYNGEERAKGNILERFSAQQFPDLHSELNLSSLELGDSALYFCASSVVARGGTGELFFGEGSRLTVL.

The chain recombines TRBV2 with TRBJ2-7; D unresolved. The V end lost 1 base, the J end lost 2 bases, and 12 bases lay between the germline ends. The CDR3 runs to 15 residues. Germline values: CDR1 SNHLY, CDR2 FYNNEI. This CDR3 reads CASSEVRDRAYEQYF. DNA of the CDR3: TGTGCCAGCAGTGAAGTCCGAGACCGGGCCTACGAGCAGTACTTC.

Here the CDR3 DNA reads TGTGCCAGCTCACCACTCCGACTAGCGGGAGTGGGGGTGGAGACCCAGTACTTC. It codes for CASSPLRLAGVGVETQYF. The genes are TRBV18 and TRBJ2-5; 12 bases agree with TRBD2. The CDR3 loop spans 18 amino acids. The germline gives CDR1 KGHSH, CDR2 LQKENI. Losses at the gene ends were 1 base for V and 5 bases for J; bases not matched to a gene: 11.

The chain couples TRBV28 to TRBJ2-7; the match to TRBD1 covers 7 bases. Germline V gives CDR1 MDHEN, CDR2 SYDVKM. The V segment lost 5 bases and the J segment 0 bases; nucleotides outside the gene matches: 7. The CDR3 length is 15 residues. CDR3 amino acids: CASSRDSESSYEQYF. In nucleotides, the CDR3 is TGTGCCAGCAGTCGGGACAGCGAAAGCTCCTACGAGCAGTACTTC.

The V gene is TRBV4-2, the J gene TRBJ2-7, with D perhaps TRBD1 (6 bases). There are 16 residues in the CDR3. CDR1 is LGHNA and CDR2 is YNFKEQ in the germline V gene. Trimming removed 4 bases from V and 3 bases from J, with 19 bases in between. Written as DNA, the CDR3 is TGTGCCAGCAGCCTACGACCCCGGACAGATGTCTACGAGCAGTACTTC. Translation: CASSLRPRTDVYEQYF.

The chain uses TRBV28 and TRBJ1-2; D not certain. The germline gives CDR1 MDHEN, CDR2 SYDVKM. Between the trimmed V and J ends, which lost 5 bases and 7 bases, there was a span of 14 bases. The length of the CDR3 is 13 residues. The CDR3 coding sequence is TGTGCCAGCAGTCCCGGGGTTAGGTCTGGCTACACCTTC. This translates into CASSPGVRSGYTF.